Detailed here is one T cell receptor (beta chain). The data derive from a study of blood T cell repertoires in COVID-19. Here immunoSEQ multiplex PCR was the method, and the copy in TCRdb shows in-frame clones only, minus some. The data show approximately 300,000 clones, with around 85% seen just once and about 0.9% held by the top ten. The length of the CDR3 is 15 residues. The V and J ends lost 6 bases and 5 bases respectively, with 17 bases between them. Germline CDR1 and CDR2: MNHEY and SVGEGT. The specimen was peripheral blood. V and J are TRBV6-2 or TRBV6-3 and TRBJ1-5, with D perhaps matching TRBD1 (5 bases). This clonotype originated in a human donor with COVID-19, enrolled during active disease. The donor label of this sample is uncertain. Here the CDR3 DNA reads TGTGCCAGCAGCCTACGGCGGGGGACGTATCAGCCCCAGCATTTT. Its protein product is CASSLRRGTYQPQHF.